This T cell receptor (beta chain) comes out of a study of T cells in Graves' hyperthyroidism and ophthalmopathy (dated by TCRdb to the late 2010s). Background for the entire study: Peripheral blood samples were taken at the time of initial diagnosis, prior to any treatment. A discovery cohort of about a hundred patients, roughly 45 with Graves' ophthalmopathy and roughly 59 with stable Graves' hyperthyroidism, was used to find distinguishing TCR V-J signatures. Whether ophthalmopathy could be predicted prospectively was tested in an independent validation cohort made up of under 20 hyperthyroidism patients plus 17 patients who later progressed to ophthalmopathy. The roughly 90 discovery patients were divided at random into training and test sets in a 7:3 ratio. Thyroid tissue and blood T-cell repertoires from six or seven Graves' hyperthyroidism patients were also compared in the study. After sampling, hyperthyroidism patients received methimazole starting at 30 mg daily, and ophthalmopathy patients received high-dose intravenous methylprednisolone. According to the paper, TCR Vbeta CDR3 sequencing was carried out on roughly 130 peripheral blood samples, which came from 40 to 45 ophthalmopathy, about 75 hyperthyroidism and about 17 progressor patients. Findings and caveats that apply to the study as a whole: A model built on a 13 V-J signature distinguished ophthalmopathy from stable hyperthyroidism, reaching 85% to 90% sensitivity and under 84% specificity in cross-validation and 80%/75% in testing. No statistical method was used to fix the sample size in advance, and group allocation was not hidden from the investigators. Blood samples also contained most of the expanded thyroid clonotypes (frequency above 0.001), which suggests that blood repertoires may reflect thyroid immune responses. During validation, the model predicted progression to ophthalmopathy a median of about 6.3 months ahead of onset, with around 70% sensitivity and 72.22% specificity.

Ophthalmopathy patients had moderately to severely active disease, with a Clinical Activity Score of 3 or more, a NOSPECS grade of 4 or more, and a disease duration of less than 3 months. Patients with uncontrolled infections, other autoimmune diseases, pregnancy or lactation were excluded. Diagnoses relied on clinical symptoms, serum thyroxine and TRAb, thyroid ultrasound and orbital computed tomography. PBMCs were separated from about 10 ml of fresh peripheral blood using Ficoll-Paque density gradient centrifugation. Total RNA was extracted with Trizol reagent, and quality was checked on an Agilent 2100 Bioanalyzer. The CDR3, from cysteine to phenylalanine, totals 14 residues. Only CDR3 DNA is held: 42 bases, read in frame from base 1. V ends up 4 bases short and J 2 bases short, with an unmatched junction base count of 4. Sequences ENHRY (CDR1) and SYGVKD (CDR2) are obtained from the germline V gene.

In the case of this clonotype: The antigen this receptor binds is unknown. Nothing much larger sits one base from this clone, and base qualities are not available.

The TCR beta CDR3 regions were amplified from RNA transcripts. The first round of RT-PCR for the TCR CDR3 was performed with the HTBI primer set and the Qiagen OneStep RT-PCR kit. The libraries were constructed in a second round of multiplex PCR and then size-selected and purified. Libraries were sequenced paired-end with 100 bp reads on an Illumina HiSeq2000. The paper's processing steps were these. SOAPnuke was used to process the raw data, with reads discarded if the reads contained adapters or uncalled bases, had a mean Phred below 15, or lacked an exact constant-primer or identifier match. High-quality paired reads were merged with COPE v1.2.5, and unique nucleotide sequences were defined as clonotypes. MiTCR v1.1 was used to align clonotypes to the IMGT TRBV, TRBD and TRBJ reference segments. Analysis was restricted to V-J combinations with a frequency above 0.0001, which covered roughly 99% of repertoires. A TCS score was defined as the ratio between F50 (clonal expansion) and ExV (chaos), using BLOSUM62-based TCRdist between CDR3 peptides within each V-J. Welch's t-statistics and random forest reduced 500 to 650 V-J features to fewer than 15, which were used in a naive Bayes classifier (R e1071). TCRdb applied fastp at Q25 and MiXCR to the public reads, then kept only in-frame beta chains. Each entry merges the rows of one CDR3 protein and shows their most common DNA and genes. The V and J calls reflect TCRdb's pipeline rather than the authors' work. This sample is represented by about 640,000 distinct CDR3 sequences; 20% of them were singletons. The ten largest account for approximately 30% of the sample.

Sequencing was done on a sample of blood. This receptor was taken from a man younger than 45 with Graves' ophthalmopathy. Here the chain combines TRBV10-3 and TRBJ1-1, and TRBD1 aligns with 7 junction nucleotides. The CDR3 region: CAISGDSDNTEAFF. The bases are TGTGCCATCAGTGGGGACAGCGACAACACTGAAGCTTTCTTT.